This T cell receptor beta chain was retrieved from a study of blood T cell repertoires in COVID-19. Study as a whole: Acute-phase and convalescent COVID-19 samples originated in the United States, Italy and Spain. PBMCs, B-cell-depleted T cells, or T cells provided the cDNA or gDNA that made up the material.

The length of the CDR3 is 13 residues. The germline V gene encodes CDR1 SGHAT and CDR2 FQNNGV. The germline V and J ends were trimmed by 5 bases and 2 bases, with 7 bases remaining between them. Original analysis: Amplification of reference gene primers was used by the study to estimate nucleated cell counts. The assay was immunoSEQ multiplex PCR, and TCRdb's table has in-frame clones only and misses some. V, J and clone size are taken as reported in that table, and D and trimming were inferred from the DNA itself. Found here are under 85,000 clones, around 90% of them singletons; the top ten hold less than 6.5%.

V usage is TRBV11-2 and J usage is TRBJ1-5; D not certain. Sequenced input: peripheral blood. The receptor was derived from a man aged 45-65 years with acute or convalescent COVID-19. DNA for the CDR3: TGTGCCAGCAGCCGCGGGCGCAATCAGCCCCAGCATTTT. Amino acid sequence: CASSRGRNQPQHF. Based on the CDR3 plus reference TRBV11-2 and TRBJ1-5, the full variable domain is EAGVAQSPRYKIIEKRQSVAFWCNPISGHATLYWYQQILGQGPKLLIQFQNNGVVDDSQLPKDRFSAERLKGVDSTLKIQPAKLEDSAVYLCASSRGRNQPQHFGDGTRLSIL.